These T cell receptor beta chains were read from a single sample in a study of blood T cells in healthy people across ages. MiXCR was run by TCRdb on the 5' RACE reads, yielding one entry per CDR3 protein. The table includes 800,000 or so distinct CDR3 sequences, just under 25% detected once. This sample was also put to use in a study of T cells of mothers and their children.

Sequencing used blood. These receptors were taken from a boy aged 5 to 17 in good health. CDR3s include the opening cysteine and the closing phenylalanine or tryptophan. D genes are given only for firm matches. Clone size appears in some rows only: once, few, many, or a class for an expanded clone.

TRBV4-2,few,TRBD2,TRBJ2-7,CASSVNEGLAGATTYEQYF,TGTGCCAGCAGCGTCAACGAAGGACTAGCGGGAGCGACAACCTACGAGCAGTACTTC
TRBV27,few,NA,TRBJ2-7,CASSLIGPGPLYEQYF,TGTGCCAGCAGTTTAATCGGTCCGGGGCCCCTCTACGAGCAGTACTTC
TRBV7-8,NA,TRBD1,TRBJ2-7,CASSLVATGGSQQYF,TGTGCCAGCAGCTTAGTAGCGACAGGGGGCTCCCAGCAGTACTTC
TRBV5-6,NA,NA,TRBJ1-1,CVSSLVGDTEAFF,TGTGTCAGCAGCTTGGTGGGGGACACTGAAGCTTTCTTT
TRBV4-3,few,NA,TRBJ2-2,CASSQGTDTGELFF,TGCGCCAGCAGCCAGGGGACGGACACCGGGGAGCTGTTTTTT
TRBV4-3,few,TRBD1,TRBJ1-4,CASSQDGTGGSNEKLFF,TGCGCCAGCAGCCAAGATGGGACAGGGGGGTCTAATGAAAAACTGTTTTTT
TRBV10-3,few,NA,TRBJ2-3,CAIRFRPRISTDTQYF,TGTGCCATCAGGTTTAGGCCTAGGATTAGCACAGATACGCAGTATTTT
TRBV7-2,few,NA,TRBJ2-5,CASSLGGLWETQYF,TGTGCCAGCAGCTTAGGGGGACTCTGGGAGACCCAGTACTTC
TRBV24-1,NA,TRBD2,TRBJ2-3,CATSGRGKDTQYF,TGTGCCACCAGCGGGAGGGGGAAAGATACGCAGTATTTT
TRBV7-9,few,NA,TRBJ1-4,CASSLGGRAGPNEKLFF,TGTGCCAGCAGCTTGGGGGGCCGTGCAGGGCCGAATGAAAAACTGTTTTTT
TRBV28,NA,TRBD2,TRBJ2-7,CASSRGALAGGPSAPYEQYF,TGTGCCAGCAGTCGAGGTGCCCTAGCGGGGGGGCCTAGTGCGCCCTACGAGCAGTACTTC
TRBV4-1,few,NA,TRBJ2-7,CASSQDHQRTVNYEQYF,TGCGCCAGCAGCCAAGATCATCAGAGGACAGTCAACTACGAGCAGTACTTC
TRBV6-6,NA,TRBD1,TRBJ1-5,CASSYGTGVQPQHF,TGTGCCAGCAGTTACGGGACAGGGGTGCAGCCCCAGCATTTT
TRBV27,NA,NA,TRBJ2-7,CASSFNGDYEQYF,TGTGCCAGCAGTTTTAACGGTGACTACGAGCAGTACTTC
TRBV7-2,NA,NA,TRBJ2-1,CASTPQVF,TGTGCCAGCACCCCTCAGGTCTTC
TRBV7-2,few,NA,TRBJ2-7,CASSLIADSYEQYF,TGTGCCAGCAGCTTAATAGCGGATTCCTACGAGCAGTACTTC
TRBV20-1,NA,TRBD1,TRBJ1-1,CSARGTGLNTEAFF,TGCAGTGCTAGAGGGACAGGGTTGAACACTGAAGCTTTCTTT
TRBV7-2,NA,NA,TRBJ2-1,CASSFPGTGEQFF,TGTGCCAGCAGCTTCCCCGGGACTGGGGAGCAGTTCTTC
TRBV20-1,once,TRBD2,TRBJ2-7,CSARDGTSGIEQYF,TGCAGTGCTAGAGATGGGACTAGCGGGATAGAGCAGTACTTC
TRBV7-9,NA,NA,TRBJ1-2,CASSLTLQGSHGYTF,TGTGCCAGCAGCTTGACCCTACAGGGATCCCATGGCTACACCTTC
TRBV19,NA,NA,TRBJ2-3,CASSIMGGSTDTQYF,TGTGCCAGTAGTATAATGGGAGGATCCACAGATACGCAGTATTTT
TRBV3-1,NA,TRBD2,TRBJ2-1,CASSQASGRANEQFF,TGTGCCAGCAGCCAAGCTAGCGGGAGGGCAAATGAGCAGTTCTTC
TRBV12-3/TRBV12-4,NA,NA,TRBJ2-7,CASSLRGLPPYEQYF,TGTGCCAGCAGTTTACGGGGTCTGCCGCCCTACGAGCAGTACTTC
TRBV20-1,few,TRBD2,TRBJ2-5,CSASRTSGGAGETQYF,TGCAGTGCTAGCCGGACTAGCGGGGGGGCCGGGGAGACCCAGTACTTC
TRBV28,NA,TRBD1,TRBJ2-5,CASSLGTGRVFETQYF,TGTGCCAGCAGTTTAGGGACAGGGAGGGTTTTTGAGACCCAGTACTTC
TRBV27,NA,TRBD2,TRBJ2-3,CASSLVAGGPGSTDTQYF,TGTGCCAGCAGTTTGGTAGCGGGGGGGCCGGGCAGCACAGATACGCAGTATTTT
TRBV29-1,many,NA,TRBJ1-1,CSVHLRLSDTEAFF,TGCAGCGTTCACCTTAGGTTGTCGGACACTGAAGCTTTCTTT
TRBV7-3,NA,NA,TRBJ2-4,CASSLNPRRGVLAKNIQYF,TGTGCCAGCAGCTTAAATCCCAGGAGGGGGGTTTTAGCCAAAAACATTCAGTACTTC
TRBV6-2/TRBV6-3,NA,TRBD1,TRBJ1-2,CASSYVRDSANYGYTF,TGTGCCAGCAGTTACGTCAGGGACAGCGCGAACTATGGCTACACCTTC